This TCR beta chain was obtained from a study of cytomegalovirus exposure and HLA in healthy donors. The wider study: Among the approximately 380 donors who were genotyped, 81% fell in the genetic ancestry cluster that is associated with self-reported Caucasian donors. Study-wide results and caveats: As a later analysis revealed, most CMV-associated TCR beta chains appeared HLA-restricted. Researchers reported in a later analysis that a missense DCLRE1C variant was tied to TCR beta V- and J-gene trimming.

A remark on this clone: What it binds is unknown.

The trim removed 3 bases at V and 1 base at J, leaving 7 bases unmatched. Germline lookup yields CDR1 SGHTA and CDR2 FQGTGA. The CDR3 has 16 residues. PCR used 60 Vbeta primers and 13 Jbeta primers. Authors' processing steps: In a later analysis, some 10 million of about 80 million unique beta chains occurred in at least two donors. Repertoires were generated with immunoSEQ multiplex PCR, while TCRdb's copy carries only in-frame clones and drops some. Clone size and the V and J calls come from that table; the DNA yielded D and trimming. The sample has 150,000 to 200,000 clones; more than 65% are singletons.

This TCR derives from a woman aged 25 to 45 in good health and CMV-seronegative. Sequencing was performed on PBMCs. The chain employs TRBV7-3 and TRBJ1-1; 8 nucleotides align to TRBD1. The CDR3 nucleotides are TGTGCCAGCAGCTTGATCCCGGGACAGGAGAACACTGAAGCTTTCTTT. This encodes CASSLIPGQENTEAFF.